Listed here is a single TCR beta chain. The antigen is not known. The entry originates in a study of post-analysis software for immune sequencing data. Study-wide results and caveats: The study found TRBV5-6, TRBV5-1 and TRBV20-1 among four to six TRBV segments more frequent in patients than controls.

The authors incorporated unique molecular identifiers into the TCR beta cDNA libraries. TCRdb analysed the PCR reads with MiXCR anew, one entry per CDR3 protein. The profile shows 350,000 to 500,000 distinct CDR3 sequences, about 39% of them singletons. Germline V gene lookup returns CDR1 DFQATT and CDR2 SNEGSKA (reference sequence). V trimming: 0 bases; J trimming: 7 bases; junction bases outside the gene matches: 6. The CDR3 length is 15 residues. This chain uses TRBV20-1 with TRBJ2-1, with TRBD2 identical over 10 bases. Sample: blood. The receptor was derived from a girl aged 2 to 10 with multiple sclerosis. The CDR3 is CSARDVAGGRNEQFF. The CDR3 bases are TGCAGTGCTAGAGATGTAGCGGGGGGACGAAATGAGCAGTTCTTC.